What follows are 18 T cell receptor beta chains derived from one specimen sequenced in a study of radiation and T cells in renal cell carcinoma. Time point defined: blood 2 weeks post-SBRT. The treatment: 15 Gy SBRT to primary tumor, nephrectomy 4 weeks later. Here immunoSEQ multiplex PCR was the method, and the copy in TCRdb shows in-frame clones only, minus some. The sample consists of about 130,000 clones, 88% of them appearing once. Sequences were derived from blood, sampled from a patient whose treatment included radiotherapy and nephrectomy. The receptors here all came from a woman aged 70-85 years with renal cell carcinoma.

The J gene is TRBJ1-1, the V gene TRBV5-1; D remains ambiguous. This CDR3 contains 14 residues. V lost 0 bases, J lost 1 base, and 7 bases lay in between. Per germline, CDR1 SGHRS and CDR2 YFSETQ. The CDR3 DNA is TGCGCCAGCAGCTTGGCTGGGAAGAACACTGAAGCTTTCTTT. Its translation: CASSLAGKNTEAFF.

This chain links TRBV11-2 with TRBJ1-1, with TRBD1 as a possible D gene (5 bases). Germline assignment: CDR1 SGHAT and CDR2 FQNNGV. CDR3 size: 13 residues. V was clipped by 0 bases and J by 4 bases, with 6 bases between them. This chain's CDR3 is CASSLEGGTEAFF. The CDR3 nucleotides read TGTGCCAGCAGCTTAGAGGGGGGCACTGAAGCTTTCTTT. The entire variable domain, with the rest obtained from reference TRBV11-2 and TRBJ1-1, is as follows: EAGVAQSPRYKIIEKRQSVAFWCNPISGHATLYWYQQILGQGPKLLIQFQNNGVVDDSQLPKDRFSAERLKGVDSTLKIQPAKLEDSAVYLCASSLEGGTEAFFGQGTRLTVV.

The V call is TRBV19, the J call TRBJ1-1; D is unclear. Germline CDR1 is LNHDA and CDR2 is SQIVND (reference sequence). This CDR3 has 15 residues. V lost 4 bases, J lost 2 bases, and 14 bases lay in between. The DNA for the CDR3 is TGTGCCAGTAGTACCCTACCTTCAGGCAACACTGAAGCTTTCTTT. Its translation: CASSTLPSGNTEAFF.

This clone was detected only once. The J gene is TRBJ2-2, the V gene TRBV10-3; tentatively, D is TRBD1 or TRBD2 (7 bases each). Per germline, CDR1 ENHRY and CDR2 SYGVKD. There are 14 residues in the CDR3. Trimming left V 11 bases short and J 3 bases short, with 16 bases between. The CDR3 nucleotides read TGTGCCCGGGAGGTCCAGGGGGACACCGGGGAGCTGTTTTTT. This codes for CAREVQGDTGELFF.

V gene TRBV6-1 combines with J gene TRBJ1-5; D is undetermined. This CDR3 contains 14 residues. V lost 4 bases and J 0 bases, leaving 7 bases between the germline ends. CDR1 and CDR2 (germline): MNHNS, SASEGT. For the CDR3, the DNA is TGTGCCAGCAGTGCGGGGTATAGCAATCAGCCCCAGCATTTT. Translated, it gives CASSAGYSNQPQHF.

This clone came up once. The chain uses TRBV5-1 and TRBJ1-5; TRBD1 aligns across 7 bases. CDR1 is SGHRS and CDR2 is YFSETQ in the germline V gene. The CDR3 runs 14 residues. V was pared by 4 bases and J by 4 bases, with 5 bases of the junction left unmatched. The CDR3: CASSPGTVNQPQHF. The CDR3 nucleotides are TGCGCCAGCAGCCCAGGGACAGTAAATCAGCCCCAGCATTTT. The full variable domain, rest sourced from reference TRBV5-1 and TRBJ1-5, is KAGVTQTPRYLIKTRGQQVTLSCSPISGHRSVSWYQQTPGQGLQFLFEYFSETQRNKGNFPGRFSGRQFSNSRSEMNVSTLELGDSALYLCASSPGTVNQPQHFGDGTRLSIL.

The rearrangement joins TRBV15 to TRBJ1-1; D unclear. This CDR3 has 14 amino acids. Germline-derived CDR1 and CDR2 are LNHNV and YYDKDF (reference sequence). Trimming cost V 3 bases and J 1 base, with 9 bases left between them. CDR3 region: CATSRGLTNTEAFF. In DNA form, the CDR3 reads TGTGCCACCAGCAGGGGGTTGACGAACACTGAAGCTTTCTTT.

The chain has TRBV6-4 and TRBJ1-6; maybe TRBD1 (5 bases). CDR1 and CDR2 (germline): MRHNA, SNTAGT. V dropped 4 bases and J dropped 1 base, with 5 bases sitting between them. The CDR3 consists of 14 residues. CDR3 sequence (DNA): TGTGCCAGCAGTGGGGGGTCCTATAATTCACCCCTCCACTTT. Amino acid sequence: CASSGGSYNSPLHF.

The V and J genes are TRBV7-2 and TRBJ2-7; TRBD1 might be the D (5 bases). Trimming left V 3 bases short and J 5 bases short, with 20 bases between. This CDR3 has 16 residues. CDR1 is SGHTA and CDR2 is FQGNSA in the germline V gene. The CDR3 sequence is CASSFGRSGRVNEQYF. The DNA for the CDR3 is TGTGCCAGCAGCTTCGGGCGCTCCGGCAGGGTCAACGAGCAGTACTTC.

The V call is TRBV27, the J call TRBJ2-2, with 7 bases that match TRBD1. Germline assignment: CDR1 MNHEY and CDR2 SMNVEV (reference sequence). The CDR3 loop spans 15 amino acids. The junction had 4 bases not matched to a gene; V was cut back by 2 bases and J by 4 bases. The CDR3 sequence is CASSLGQVGTGELFF. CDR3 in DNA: TGTGCCAGCAGTTTAGGACAGGTGGGCACCGGGGAGCTGTTTTTT.

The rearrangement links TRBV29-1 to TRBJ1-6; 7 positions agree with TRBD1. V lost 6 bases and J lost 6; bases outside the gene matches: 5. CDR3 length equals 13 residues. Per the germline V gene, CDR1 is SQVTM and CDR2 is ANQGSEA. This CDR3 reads CSVAGGSNSPLHF. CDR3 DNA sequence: TGCAGCGTGGCAGGGGGGTCTAATTCACCCCTCCACTTT.

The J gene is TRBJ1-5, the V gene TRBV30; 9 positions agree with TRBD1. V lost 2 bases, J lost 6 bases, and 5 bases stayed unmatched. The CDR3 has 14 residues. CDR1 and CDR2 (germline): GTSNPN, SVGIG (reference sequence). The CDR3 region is CAWSPTGGRQPQHF. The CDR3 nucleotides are TGTGCCTGGAGTCCGACAGGGGGGCGTCAGCCCCAGCATTTT. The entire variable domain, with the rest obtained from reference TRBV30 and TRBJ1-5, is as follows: SQTIHQWPATLVQPVGSPLSLECTVEGTSNPNLYWYRQAAGRGLQLLFYSVGIGQISSEVPQNLSASRPQDRQFILSSKKLLLSDSGFYLCAWSPTGGRQPQHFGDGTRLSIL.

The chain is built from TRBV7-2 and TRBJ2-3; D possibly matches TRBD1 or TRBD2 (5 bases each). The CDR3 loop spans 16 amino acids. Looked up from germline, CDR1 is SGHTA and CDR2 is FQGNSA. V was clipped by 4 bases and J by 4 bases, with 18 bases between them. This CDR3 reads CASSSPGRRPPDTQYF. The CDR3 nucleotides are TGTGCCAGCAGCTCCCCGGGACGCCGGCCCCCAGATACGCAGTATTTT.

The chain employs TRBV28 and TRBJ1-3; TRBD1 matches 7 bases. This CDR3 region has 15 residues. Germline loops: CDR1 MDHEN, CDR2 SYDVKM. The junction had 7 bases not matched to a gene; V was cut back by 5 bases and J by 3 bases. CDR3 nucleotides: TGTGCCAGCAGTCCGGGACAGATGCTTGGAAACACCATATATTTT. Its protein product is CASSPGQMLGNTIYF. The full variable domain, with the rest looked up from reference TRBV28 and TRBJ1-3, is DVKVTQSSRYLVKRTGEKVFLECVQDMDHENMFWYRQDPGLGLRLIYFSYDVKMKEKGDIPEGYSVSREKKERFSLILESASTNQTSMYLCASSPGQMLGNTIYFGEGSWLTVV.

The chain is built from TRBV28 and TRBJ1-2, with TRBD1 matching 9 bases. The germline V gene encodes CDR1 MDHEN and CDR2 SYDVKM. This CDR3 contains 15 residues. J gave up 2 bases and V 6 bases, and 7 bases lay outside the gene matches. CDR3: CASSVVGTGNYGYTF. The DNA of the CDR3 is TGTGCCAGCAGCGTAGTGGGGACAGGGAACTATGGCTACACCTTC.

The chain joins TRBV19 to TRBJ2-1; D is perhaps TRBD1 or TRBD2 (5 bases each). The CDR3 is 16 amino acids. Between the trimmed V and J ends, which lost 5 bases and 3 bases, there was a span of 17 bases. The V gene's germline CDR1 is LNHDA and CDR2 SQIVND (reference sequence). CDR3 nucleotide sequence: TGTGCCAGTAGTGCTGGGGGAGATAAATACTACAATGAGCAGTTCTTC. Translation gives CASSAGGDKYYNEQFF.

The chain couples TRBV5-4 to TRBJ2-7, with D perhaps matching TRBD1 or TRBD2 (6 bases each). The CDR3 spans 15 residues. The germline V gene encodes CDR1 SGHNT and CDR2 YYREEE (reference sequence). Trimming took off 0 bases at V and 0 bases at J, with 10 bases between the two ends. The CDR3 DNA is TGTGCCAGCAGCTTGGCGGGGGCTCGCTCCTACGAGCAGTACTTC. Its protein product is CASSLAGARSYEQYF.

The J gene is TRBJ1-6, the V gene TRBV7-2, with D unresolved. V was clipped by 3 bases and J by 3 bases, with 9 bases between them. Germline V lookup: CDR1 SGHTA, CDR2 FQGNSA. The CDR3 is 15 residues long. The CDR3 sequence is CASSFNTIYNSPLHF. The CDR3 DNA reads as TGTGCCAGCAGCTTTAATACCATCTATAATTCACCCCTCCACTTT.